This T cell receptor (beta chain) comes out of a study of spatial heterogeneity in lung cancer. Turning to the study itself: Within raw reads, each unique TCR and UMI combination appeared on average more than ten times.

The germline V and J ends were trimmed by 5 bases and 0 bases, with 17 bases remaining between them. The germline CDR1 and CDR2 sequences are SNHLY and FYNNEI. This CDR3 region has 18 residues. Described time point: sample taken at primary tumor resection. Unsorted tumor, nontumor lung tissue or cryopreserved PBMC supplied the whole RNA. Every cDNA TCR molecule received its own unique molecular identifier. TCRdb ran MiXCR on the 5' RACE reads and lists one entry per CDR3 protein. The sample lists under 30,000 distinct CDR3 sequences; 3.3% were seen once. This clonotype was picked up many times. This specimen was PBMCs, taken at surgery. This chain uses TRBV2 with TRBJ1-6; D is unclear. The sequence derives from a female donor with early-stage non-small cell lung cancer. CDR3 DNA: TGTGCCAGCAGTCGAAGCCCCGCCGAAAGCTCCTATAATTCACCCCTCCACTTT. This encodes CASSRSPAESSYNSPLHF.